The rows below give T cell receptor beta chains drawn from one sample of a study of cytomegalovirus exposure and HLA in healthy donors. Sequenced by immunoSEQ multiplex PCR; TCRdb stores in-frame clones only, minus some. The table shows about 190,000 clones, with about 90% occurring only once. Material for sequencing was PBMCs. Source of these receptors: a young man in good health and CMV-seronegative. Both conserved end residues are part of each CDR3. Fields, in order: D gene, J gene, V gene, clone size, CDR3 DNA, CDR3 protein. D genes are given only for firm matches. Some rows have no size entry. The others give once, few or many, or a class for an expanded clone.

D: NA
J: TRBJ2-5
V: TRBV11-3
size: NA
DNA: TGTGCCAGCAGCGAGGGCAGGAGTTACCAAGAGACCCAGTACTTC
CDR3: CASSEGRSYQETQYF

D: TRBD1
J: TRBJ2-7
V: TRBV10-3
size: NA
DNA: TGTGCCATCAGTGAGGAAGGGACAGGGTTCGACGAGCAGTACTTC
CDR3: CAISEEGTGFDEQYF

D: NA
J: TRBJ2-1
V: TRBV4-1
size: few
DNA: TGCGCCAGCAGCCAAGCGACAGGTTCTACCTACAATGAGCAGTTCTTC
CDR3: CASSQATGSTYNEQFF

D: TRBD2
J: TRBJ2-3
V: TRBV6-1
size: NA
DNA: TGTGCCAGCAAGCTAGCGGGGGGGTCTAAAGATACGCAGTATTTT
CDR3: CASKLAGGSKDTQYF

D: TRBD1
J: TRBJ1-6
V: TRBV5-1
size: NA
DNA: TGCGCCAGCAGCTGGGACAGGGGTAATTCACCCCTCCACTTT
CDR3: CASSWDRGNSPLHF

D: TRBD2
J: TRBJ2-3
V: TRBV5-1
size: few
DNA: TGCGCCAGCAGCAGCGGGGATAGCACAGATACGCAGTATTTT
CDR3: CASSSGDSTDTQYF

D: NA
J: TRBJ2-1
V: TRBV7-2
size: NA
DNA: TGTGCCAGCAGCATTGCCGGTAGAGAGCAGTTCTTC
CDR3: CASSIAGREQFF

D: TRBD1
J: TRBJ1-2
V: TRBV6-1
size: NA
DNA: TGTGCCAGCAATTTAAACAGGGGCTTTGGCTACACCTTC
CDR3: CASNLNRGFGYTF

D: TRBD1
J: TRBJ1-6
V: TRBV11-2
size: NA
DNA: TGTGCCAGCAGTGTTCCGGGACAGGGTGGCTCACCCCTCCACTTT
CDR3: CASSVPGQGGSPLHF

D: NA
J: TRBJ1-5
V: TRBV4-1
size: NA
DNA: TGCGCCAGCAGCCAAGATCTTGCGGGGAGTATCAGGCATAGTCAGCCCCAGCATTTT
CDR3: CASSQDLAGSIRHSQPQHF

D: TRBD1
J: TRBJ1-4
V: TRBV5-6
size: once
DNA: TGTGCCAGCAGCTTGACAGGGGGGGAAAAACTGTTTTTT
CDR3: CASSLTGGEKLFF

D: NA
J: TRBJ2-7
V: TRBV27
size: NA
DNA: TGTGCCAGCAGTTTAGTCAGCGATCGCTACGAGCAGTACTTC
CDR3: CASSLVSDRYEQYF

D: TRBD2
J: TRBJ2-1
V: TRBV6-4
size: NA
DNA: TGTGCCAGCAGTGCCGATCGACTAGCGGGGGGCTCCTACAATGAGCAGTTCTTC
CDR3: CASSADRLAGGSYNEQFF

D: TRBD1
J: TRBJ1-5
V: TRBV6-4
size: NA
DNA: TGTGCCAGCAGTGACGCCTGGACAGGGGGTTTTCAGCCCCAGCATTTT
CDR3: CASSDAWTGGFQPQHF

D: NA
J: TRBJ1-1
V: TRBV7-8
size: NA
DNA: TGTGCCAGCAGCTCCCCGGTCTCAGCTTTCTTT
CDR3: CASSSPVSAFF

D: TRBD1
J: TRBJ2-7
V: TRBV5-4
size: NA
DNA: TGTGCCAGCAACCAGGACAGGGGGCGGCACGAGCAGTACTTC
CDR3: CASNQDRGRHEQYF

D: TRBD2
J: TRBJ2-5
V: TRBV7-9
size: NA
DNA: TGTGCCAGCAGCTTCAAGCGGGAAACCCAAGAGACCCAGTACTTC
CDR3: CASSFKRETQETQYF

D: NA
J: TRBJ1-1
V: TRBV28
size: NA
DNA: TGTGCCAGTCGGGCGCGGGGGACGGGGACTGAAGCTTTCTTT
CDR3: CASRARGTGTEAFF

D: NA
J: TRBJ1-2
V: TRBV5-1
size: NA
DNA: TGCGCCAGCAACCAATTTTCCTCAGGGGATTATGGCTATGGCTACACCTTC
CDR3: CASNQFSSGDYGYGYTF

D: TRBD1
J: TRBJ1-6
V: TRBV27
size: NA
DNA: TGTGCCAGCAGTTTTCTCGAGACAGGGGGCCCTCTGGGGCAAAATTCACCCCTCCACTTT
CDR3: CASSFLETGGPLGQNSPLHF

D: NA
J: TRBJ2-6
V: TRBV28
size: NA
DNA: TGTGCCAGCAGGGGACTGGGGAGGGCCAACGTCCTGACTTTC
CDR3: CASRGLGRANVLTF

D: TRBD1
J: TRBJ2-1
V: TRBV18
size: NA
DNA: TGTGCCAGCTCACCACCGAGGGCAGGGGGCCTAGGGGAGGATAATGAGCAGTTCTTC
CDR3: CASSPPRAGGLGEDNEQFF

D: NA
J: TRBJ1-4
V: TRBV5-8
size: once
DNA: TGTGCCAGCAACCCTATGGGGGGGGCCAATGAAAAACTGTTTTTT
CDR3: CASNPMGGANEKLFF

D: TRBD1
J: TRBJ1-2
V: TRBV13
size: NA
DNA: TGTGCCAGCAGCACTAACAGGGGTAGCTACACCTTC
CDR3: CASSTNRGSYTF

D: NA
J: TRBJ2-2
V: TRBV19
size: once
DNA: TGTGCCAGTAGTATAGCCCCGTTCGGGGAGCTGTTTTTT
CDR3: CASSIAPFGELFF

D: NA
J: TRBJ2-6
V: TRBV11-2
size: NA
DNA: TGTGCCAGCAGCTTATCCCTTGGGGCCAACGTCCTGACTTTC
CDR3: CASSLSLGANVLTF

D: TRBD2
J: TRBJ2-7
V: TRBV7-9
size: NA
DNA: TGTGCCAGCAGCCTTACAGGGACTAGCGGCTACGAGCAGTACTTC
CDR3: CASSLTGTSGYEQYF

D: NA
J: TRBJ1-6
V: TRBV4-1
size: NA
DNA: TGCGCCAGCAGCCAAGCCCCGAGTGAACCCCTCCACTTT
CDR3: CASSQAPSEPLHF

D: NA
J: TRBJ2-7
V: TRBV7-2
size: NA
DNA: TGTGCCAGCAGCGGAGTGGCAGGACTCTCCTACGAGCAGTACTTC
CDR3: CASSGVAGLSYEQYF

D: TRBD1
J: TRBJ2-5
V: TRBV7-9
size: NA
DNA: TGTGCCAGCAGCTTAGAGACAGGGGGCCGAGAGACCCAGTACTTC
CDR3: CASSLETGGRETQYF

D: TRBD1
J: TRBJ2-5
V: TRBV19
size: NA
DNA: TGTGCCAGTAGTAGATTGGGACAGGGCTTAGAGACCCAGTACTTC
CDR3: CASSRLGQGLETQYF

D: NA
J: TRBJ2-7
V: TRBV6-5
size: NA
DNA: TGTGCCAGCACCGGACAGTACGAGCAGTACTTC
CDR3: CASTGQYEQYF

D: NA
J: TRBJ1-4
V: TRBV18
size: NA
DNA: TGTGCCAGCTCACCACTGGCGGACTCTAATGAAAAACTGTTTTTT
CDR3: CASSPLADSNEKLFF

D: TRBD1
J: TRBJ2-3
V: TRBV25-1
size: NA
DNA: TGTGCCACGGGGACAGAACTCACAGATACGCAGTATTTT
CDR3: CATGTELTDTQYF

D: NA
J: TRBJ1-1
V: TRBV7-9
size: few
DNA: TGTGCCAGCAGCTTAGTATTACGGCTAGGGGATAGCACTGAAGCTTTCTTT
CDR3: CASSLVLRLGDSTEAFF

D: TRBD1
J: TRBJ2-1
V: TRBV6-6
size: few
DNA: TGTGCCAGCAGTCAGACAGGGGCATACAATGAGCAGTTCTTC
CDR3: CASSQTGAYNEQFF

D: NA
J: TRBJ2-7
V: TRBV4-1
size: once
DNA: TGCGCCAGCAGCCAAGGGAAAGGGGGGACAGCGTCCTACGAGCAGTACTTC
CDR3: CASSQGKGGTASYEQYF

D: TRBD1
J: TRBJ1-6
V: TRBV28
size: NA
DNA: TGTGCCAGCAGCCCTCATCGGGACAGCGCCTTTAACAATTCACCCCTCCACTTT
CDR3: CASSPHRDSAFNNSPLHF

D: TRBD1
J: TRBJ2-7
V: TRBV13
size: NA
DNA: TGTGCCAGCAGCTTACGAGGACAGGGGGCTGGAAAGCAGTACTTC
CDR3: CASSLRGQGAGKQYF

D: NA
J: TRBJ1-1
V: TRBV9
size: NA
DNA: TGTGCCAGCAGCCAGGGGATTAAGAACACTGAAGCTTTCTTT
CDR3: CASSQGIKNTEAFF

D: TRBD1
J: TRBJ2-7
V: TRBV5-1
size: NA
DNA: TGCGCCAGCAGCCTAGGACAGGGGCTCGCCTACGAGCAGTACTTC
CDR3: CASSLGQGLAYEQYF

D: NA
J: TRBJ2-1
V: TRBV2
size: once
DNA: TGTGCCAGCAGGTCGGATAGCGCCTATGAGCAGTTCTTC
CDR3: CASRSDSAYEQFF

D: NA
J: TRBJ1-1
V: TRBV5-1
size: NA
DNA: TGCGCCAGCAGATCAGTAGCGAACACTGAAGCTTTCTTT
CDR3: CASRSVANTEAFF

D: NA
J: TRBJ1-5
V: TRBV5-1
size: NA
DNA: TGCGCCAGCAGCCCATCCCCAGGGAACGGTCAGCCCCAGCATTTT
CDR3: CASSPSPGNGQPQHF

D: NA
J: TRBJ1-1
V: TRBV19
size: few
DNA: TGTGCCAGTAGTTTTGGAGGGGTGGCTGAAGCTTTCTTT
CDR3: CASSFGGVAEAFF

D: TRBD2
J: TRBJ2-1
V: TRBV11-2
size: NA
DNA: TGTGCCAGCAGCTACCGCGGGCGGGAGGCCTCTTATGAGCAGTTCTTC
CDR3: CASSYRGREASYEQFF

D: TRBD1
J: TRBJ2-2
V: TRBV9
size: NA
DNA: TGTGCCAGCAGCGTAGTTGCAGGGGGCGCTCGCTCCGGGGAGCTGTTTTTT
CDR3: CASSVVAGGARSGELFF

D: NA
J: TRBJ1-4
V: TRBV28
size: NA
DNA: TGTGCCAGCAGTTACCACCCGGGGAATGAAAAACTGTTTTTT
CDR3: CASSYHPGNEKLFF